The 2 T cell receptor beta chains in this list originate from one sample, sequenced in a study of cytomegalovirus exposure and HLA in healthy donors. 13 Jbeta primers and 60 Vbeta primers were used for the PCR. Libraries were prepared by immunoSEQ multiplex PCR; TCRdb keeps only in-frame clonotypes and omits some of them. Recorded for this sample: 130,000 or so clones. Sequenced: PBMCs. The receptors originated from a woman aged 18-29 years in good health and CMV-seronegative.

The rearrangement joins TRBV28 to TRBJ2-5, with D possibly being TRBD2 (6 bases). This CDR3 has 15 amino acids. Germline V lookup: CDR1 MDHEN, CDR2 SYDVKM. Trimming removed 3 bases from V and 13 bases from J, with 24 bases in between. CDR3 loop: CASSFPTVGGAALYF. The CDR3 coding sequence is TGTGCCAGCAGTTTCCCGACAGTGGGCGGGGCGGCCCTGTACTTC.

The chain combines TRBV5-8 with TRBJ1-3; 9 bases are a match to TRBD1. From germline, CDR1 is SGHTS and CDR2 YDEGEE. V trimming: 1 base; J trimming: 0 bases; junction bases outside the gene matches: 11. The CDR3 spans 19 residues. DNA of the CDR3: TGTGCCAGCAGCTTGTCCGGGACAGGGCCTCCTAGCTCTGGAAACACCATATATTTT. It specifies CASSLSGTGPPSSGNTIYF.